Listed below are T cell receptor beta chains from one sample, sequenced in a study of shared clonotypes between healthy human individuals. Sequencing used immunoSEQ multiplex PCR; TCRdb keeps in-frame clones, though not all of them. The sample contains approximately 740,000 clones, 92% of which appear only once. The sequenced sample consisted of naive CD8+ T cells sorted from blood. Source of these receptors: a man aged 25-45 years in good health. The CDR3 runs from the conserved cysteine through the conserved F or W. D genes are given only for firm matches. Clone size, where shown, is once, few, many, or a class for clones that have expanded.

DNA: TGTGCCAGCAGCTTGTCACGGACAGGCTACGAGCAGTACTTC
CDR3: CASSLSRTGYEQYF
J: TRBJ2-7
size: -
D: TRBD1
V: TRBV7-2

DNA: TGTGCCAGCAGCTTTGAGCGGGAGGGCCCTCCTTCTGAGACCCAGTACTTC
CDR3: CASSFEREGPPSETQYF
J: TRBJ2-5
size: -
D: TRBD2
V: TRBV7-9

DNA: TGCGCCAGCAGCCAAGTTGCCTCAGGACAGGGAGAGACCCAGTACTTC
CDR3: CASSQVASGQGETQYF
J: TRBJ2-5
size: once
D: TRBD1
V: TRBV4-1

DNA: TGTGCCAGCAGCTTAGATGCCATACCAAACGGAGGCTACACCTTC
CDR3: CASSLDAIPNGGYTF
J: TRBJ1-2
size: -
D: -
V: TRBV7-2

DNA: TGTGCTAGTGCCGCAGGTAGGACCAGCACAGATACGCAGTATTTT
CDR3: CASAAGRTSTDTQYF
J: TRBJ2-3
size: -
D: -
V: TRBV12-5

DNA: TGTGCCAGCACCCTCCTGGGGGGGCCGGACCTCACAGATACGCAGTATTTT
CDR3: CASTLLGGPDLTDTQYF
J: TRBJ2-3
size: -
D: -
V: TRBV7-9

DNA: TGTGCCAGCAGCTTACCTAGCCAAGGAGGGTATACATCTAGTGAGCAGTTCTTC
CDR3: CASSLPSQGGYTSSEQFF
J: TRBJ2-1
size: once
D: -
V: TRBV7-8

DNA: TGTGCCAGCGGCCCGGGTTATTCCTACGAGCAGTACTTC
CDR3: CASGPGYSYEQYF
J: TRBJ2-7
size: once
D: -
V: TRBV27

DNA: TGCGCCAGCGGGCCGGGACGTTGGAACACTGAAGCTTTCTTT
CDR3: CASGPGRWNTEAFF
J: TRBJ1-1
size: -
D: -
V: TRBV23-1

DNA: TGTGCCAGCAGTACCGGGACAGGGGGGGCCCCGTTCTACAATGAGCAGTTCTTC
CDR3: CASSTGTGGAPFYNEQFF
J: TRBJ2-1
size: -
D: TRBD1
V: TRBV27

DNA: TGTGCCAGCAGCTTGAGAGATTACGCGGGTCGGGATACGCAGTATTTT
CDR3: CASSLRDYAGRDTQYF
J: TRBJ2-3
size: -
D: -
V: TRBV7-2

DNA: TGTGCCAGCAGCTTGGGAAGCGGGAACAATGAGCAGTTCTTC
CDR3: CASSLGSGNNEQFF
J: TRBJ2-1
size: once
D: TRBD2
V: TRBV5-6

DNA: TGTGCCAGCAGCTTTTTAGCGGGAGGAAGAGATACGCAGTATTTT
CDR3: CASSFLAGGRDTQYF
J: TRBJ2-3
size: -
D: TRBD2
V: TRBV7-9

DNA: TGCGCCAGCAGCTTGGCAAAGCTACGAACCGAGCAGTACTTC
CDR3: CASSLAKLRTEQYF
J: TRBJ2-7
size: -
D: -
V: TRBV5-1

DNA: TGTGCCAGCAGCTGGGGGCTCGCACTAGAAGCTTTCTTT
CDR3: CASSWGLALEAFF
J: TRBJ1-1
size: -
D: -
V: TRBV5-5

DNA: TGTGCCAGCAAGACGCGGGACAGGAGGTACGAGCAGTACTTC
CDR3: CASKTRDRRYEQYF
J: TRBJ2-7
size: -
D: TRBD1
V: TRBV6-5

DNA: TGTGCCAGCAGCTTAACGACAGGGGGGAAAGAGACCCAGTACTTC
CDR3: CASSLTTGGKETQYF
J: TRBJ2-5
size: -
D: TRBD1
V: TRBV7-2

DNA: TGTGCCAGCACCACAGGTCCCACAGATACGCAGTATTTT
CDR3: CASTTGPTDTQYF
J: TRBJ2-3
size: once
D: -
V: TRBV27

DNA: TGTGCCAGCAAGTTGTCCCCTGGACTAGCGGGAGGGCCGAGGGACATTCAGTACTTC
CDR3: CASKLSPGLAGGPRDIQYF
J: TRBJ2-4
size: -
D: TRBD2
V: TRBV27

DNA: TGTGCCAGCAGCTTGGGGACAAATTCCTACGAGCAGTACTTC
CDR3: CASSLGTNSYEQYF
J: TRBJ2-7
size: -
D: -
V: TRBV9

DNA: TGTGCCAGCAGCTTAGGGCAGGGTAGTGACAGTGAGCAGTTCTTC
CDR3: CASSLGQGSDSEQFF
J: TRBJ2-1
size: -
D: -
V: TRBV11-2

DNA: TGTGCCAGCAGATTTAGGGGGGGCCCCTATGGCTACACCTTC
CDR3: CASRFRGGPYGYTF
J: TRBJ1-2
size: -
D: -
V: TRBV6-1

DNA: TGTGCCAGCAGCTTAGTTTTGGGTCCAGATACGCAGTATTTT
CDR3: CASSLVLGPDTQYF
J: TRBJ2-3
size: -
D: -
V: TRBV7-2

DNA: TGTGCCAGCAGTTTAGAGGGAAGTGAGCAGTTCTTC
CDR3: CASSLEGSEQFF
J: TRBJ2-1
size: -
D: -
V: TRBV27

DNA: TGTGCCAGCAGCTTAGAAGTGGCCTACGAGCAGTACTTC
CDR3: CASSLEVAYEQYF
J: TRBJ2-7
size: -
D: -
V: TRBV7-6

DNA: TGTGCCAGCAGCACAGCTAAGTTCAATGAGCAGTTCTTC
CDR3: CASSTAKFNEQFF
J: TRBJ2-1
size: -
D: -
V: TRBV5-5

DNA: TGTGCCAGCAGTGGTGACAGTTACGAGCAGTACTTC
CDR3: CASSGDSYEQYF
J: TRBJ2-7
size: once
D: -
V: TRBV9

DNA: TGTGCCAGCAGCTTAGGTGTGGACACAAGTAGCACTGAAGCTTTCTTT
CDR3: CASSLGVDTSSTEAFF
J: TRBJ1-1
size: -
D: -
V: TRBV7-6

DNA: TGTGCCAGCAGCTGGGAACCGGAGACCCAGTACTTC
CDR3: CASSWEPETQYF
J: TRBJ2-5
size: -
D: -
V: TRBV7-9

DNA: TGTGCCAGCGGGGAGGGGCACTCCTACGAGCAGTACTTC
CDR3: CASGEGHSYEQYF
J: TRBJ2-7
size: -
D: TRBD2
V: TRBV28

DNA: TGTGCCAGCAGCTTGGTACGATTCGGCACAGATACGCAGTATTTT
CDR3: CASSLVRFGTDTQYF
J: TRBJ2-3
size: -
D: -
V: TRBV13

DNA: TGTGCCAGCAGTTTAGGGAGATCCTACGAGCAGTACTTC
CDR3: CASSLGRSYEQYF
J: TRBJ2-7
size: -
D: -
V: TRBV27

DNA: TGTGCCAGCAGCGGACAGGGGGACTACGAGCAGTACTTC
CDR3: CASSGQGDYEQYF
J: TRBJ2-7
size: -
D: TRBD1
V: TRBV9

DNA: TGTGCCAGCAGCTCCCCAGCGGCCCTCTCCTACAATGAGCAGTTCTTC
CDR3: CASSSPAALSYNEQFF
J: TRBJ2-1
size: -
D: -
V: TRBV5-6

DNA: TGTGCCACCAGCGGGGCCTTCCAGACCGTGGTCAAAAACATTCAGTACTTC
CDR3: CATSGAFQTVVKNIQYF
J: TRBJ2-4
size: -
D: -
V: TRBV15

DNA: TGTGCCAGCAGTCCCTTGGTCTCAGGGGGGTTCTACAATGAGCAGTTCTTC
CDR3: CASSPLVSGGFYNEQFF
J: TRBJ2-1
size: -
D: -
V: TRBV27

DNA: TGTGCCAGCAGCCCGGCCCTAGGCGACGAGCAGTACTTC
CDR3: CASSPALGDEQYF
J: TRBJ2-7
size: -
D: -
V: TRBV7-9

DNA: TGTGCCAGCAGTTCGAAAACAGGGTCTGAGCAGTTCTTC
CDR3: CASSSKTGSEQFF
J: TRBJ2-1
size: -
D: -
V: TRBV5-5

DNA: TGCGCCAGCAGCCCGCTAGCGGGGGCAACCTACGAGCAGTACTTC
CDR3: CASSPLAGATYEQYF
J: TRBJ2-7
size: -
D: TRBD2
V: TRBV4-1

DNA: TGTGCCAGCAGTTCATTGGCTAGCGGGAGGAGGACCGGGGAGCTGTTTTTT
CDR3: CASSSLASGRRTGELFF
J: TRBJ2-2
size: -
D: TRBD2
V: TRBV28

DNA: TGCAGCGTCAACCGAGATAGGGACGAGCAGTACTTC
CDR3: CSVNRDRDEQYF
J: TRBJ2-7
size: -
D: -
V: TRBV29-1

DNA: TGCAGCTGCCTATGGGACAACGCTGAAGCTTTCTTT
CDR3: CSCLWDNAEAFF
J: TRBJ1-1
size: -
D: -
V: TRBV29-1